This TCR beta chain originates from a study of CD8+ T cells in alopecia areata. Germline V CDR1 and CDR2: SGHDN, FVKESK. The V end was cut by 1 base, the J end by 4 bases, with 10 bases between. CDR3 length: 14 residues. The sequencing template was cDNA reverse transcribed from extracted RNA. Using immunoSEQ multiplex PCR, the repertoire was profiled, and TCRdb retains in-frame clones only, with some absent. The table includes 220,000 or so clones, 50% to 60% detected once. Specimen: CD4+ T cells sorted from blood, collected at week 0. This sequence originates from a human donor with alopecia areata. The chain links TRBV14 to TRBJ1-1; unclear D gene. As DNA, the CDR3 is TGTGCCAGCAGCCAAGGCCCCGCTGGCACTGAAGCTTTCTTT. It is translated as CASSQGPAGTEAFF.